These 25 T cell receptor beta chains originate from one sample sequenced in a study of T cell changes during pregnancy in multiple sclerosis. Libraries were prepared by immunoSEQ multiplex PCR; TCRdb keeps only in-frame clonotypes and omits some of them. The sample has about 86,000 clones, approximately 89% seen once. Specimen: peripheral blood, collected in the first trimester of pregnancy. The receptor source for this set is a female donor in good health, enrolled as a control in a pregnancy study.

The rearrangement links TRBV7-9 to TRBJ1-2, with TRBD1 as a possible D gene (5 bases). CDR3 length: 14 residues. Germline lookup yields CDR1 SEHNR and CDR2 FQNEAQ (reference sequence). V lost 4 bases, J lost 0 bases, and 9 bases lay in between. CDR3 amino acids: CASSSWTTNYGYTF. The CDR3 DNA reads as TGTGCCAGCAGCTCCTGGACAACTAACTATGGCTACACCTTC.

In DNA form, the CDR3 reads TGCGCCAGCAGCCGTCTAGCGGGGGGAGAGACCCAGTACTTC. Amino acids: CASSRLAGGETQYF. This chain uses TRBV4-3 with TRBJ2-5, with 11 bases fitting TRBD2. V was clipped by 4 bases and J by 4 bases; unmatched bases: 2. The CDR3 spans 14 residues. Germline CDR1 is LGHNA and CDR2 is YSLEER.

The gene calls are TRBV6-1 and TRBJ2-2; D not certain. This CDR3 has 11 residues. Between the trimmed V and J ends, which lost 7 bases and 3 bases, there was a span of 3 bases. Germline CDR1 is MNHNS and CDR2 is SASEGT. In nucleotides, the CDR3 is TGTGCCAGCACCTACACCGGGGAGCTGTTTTTT. It encodes CASTYTGELFF.

The J gene is TRBJ2-5, the V gene TRBV4-2, with 12 bases matching TRBD2. The length of the CDR3 is 16 residues. V was pared by 1 base and J by 2 bases, with 2 bases of the junction left unmatched. Germline CDR1 reads LGHNA; CDR2 reads YNFKEQ. In DNA form, the CDR3 reads TGTGCCAGCAGCCAAGGCCTAGCGGGGGGGCAAGAGACCCAGTACTTC. Protein: CASSQGLAGGQETQYF.

This chain joins TRBV7-2 and TRBJ1-2; 12 positions match TRBD1. Per the germline V gene, CDR1 is SGHTA and CDR2 is FQGNSA. The J segment lost 8 bases and the V segment lost 1 base, leaving 11 bases of the junction unmatched. The CDR3 length is 17 residues. CDR3 nucleotide sequence: TGTGCCAGCAGCTTAGGCCAATTGGGACAGGGGGCGGGAGGCTACACCTTC. Protein sequence: CASSLGQLGQGAGGYTF.

This chain links TRBV5-8 with TRBJ1-6; TRBD1 is a possible D gene (6 bases). V was shortened by 3 bases and J by 10 bases, with 17 bases between the two germline ends. CDR3 length equals 15 residues. Germline assignment: CDR1 SGHTS and CDR2 YDEGEE. CDR3 residues: CASSSRGFLRSPLHF. As DNA, the CDR3 is TGTGCCAGCAGCTCAAGGGGGTTCCTCCGCTCACCCCTCCACTTT. Combining the CDR3 with reference TRBV5-8 and TRBJ1-6 gives the whole variable domain EAGVTQSPTHLIKTRGQQATLRCSPISGHTSVYWYQQALGLGLQFLLWYDEGEERNRGNFPPRFSGRQFPNYSSELNVNALELEDSALYLCASSSRGFLRSPLHFGNGTRLTVT.

J is TRBJ2-5 and V is TRBV5-1; D remains unclear. The germline V gene encodes CDR1 SGHRS and CDR2 YFSETQ. The V end lost 1 base, the J end lost 2 bases, and 9 bases lay between the germline ends. This CDR3 is 14 amino acids long. In DNA form, the CDR3 reads TGCGCCAGCAGCTTGAGTGCTAATCAAGAGACCCAGTACTTC. It encodes CASSLSANQETQYF. The full variable domain, with the rest looked up from reference TRBV5-1 and TRBJ2-5, is KAGVTQTPRYLIKTRGQQVTLSCSPISGHRSVSWYQQTPGQGLQFLFEYFSETQRNKGNFPGRFSGRQFSNSRSEMNVSTLELGDSALYLCASSLSANQETQYFGPGTRLLVL.

This chain uses TRBV7-9 with TRBJ2-7; 8 bases agree with TRBD1. Looked up from germline, CDR1 is SEHNR and CDR2 is FQNEAQ (reference sequence). CDR3 size: 12 residues. The junction had 1 base not matched to a gene; V was cut back by 5 bases and J by 4 bases. The CDR3 DNA reads TGTGCCAGCAGCGGGACAGGTTACGAGCAGTACTTC. This sequence encodes CASSGTGYEQYF.

The chain uses TRBV2 and TRBJ1-2; D is undetermined. Germline assignment: CDR1 SNHLY and CDR2 FYNNEI. V dropped 6 bases and J dropped 4 bases, with 18 bases sitting between them. The CDR3 spans 15 residues. Written as DNA, the CDR3 is TGTGCCAGCAGCCACCGTGGTGGGCTGGGCTATGGCTACACCTTC. Protein product: CASSHRGGLGYGYTF.

This clone was counted a single time. This chain links TRBV6-1 with TRBJ1-5; D not certain. The germline V and J ends were trimmed by 2 bases and 4 bases, with 3 bases remaining between them. There are 12 residues in the CDR3. Germline V gene data show CDR1 as MNHNS and CDR2 as SASEGT. CDR3 sequence reads: CASSESNQPQHF. The DNA of the CDR3 is TGTGCCAGCAGTGAATCTAATCAGCCCCAGCATTTT.

J is TRBJ2-7 and V is TRBV2, with 11 bases identical to TRBD2. The germline gives CDR1 SNHLY, CDR2 FYNNEI. The CDR3 spans 16 residues. V was clipped by 5 bases and J by 2 bases; unmatched bases: 8. The CDR3 loop is CASSSRLAGYTYEQYF. CDR3 nucleotide sequence: TGTGCCAGCAGTTCCAGACTAGCGGGGTACACCTACGAGCAGTACTTC.

V and J are TRBV27 and TRBJ2-2; 7 bases fit TRBD1. J lost 3 bases, V lost 7 bases, and 14 bases had no gene match. Germline loops: CDR1 MNHEY, CDR2 SMNVEV (reference sequence). The CDR3 spans 17 residues. CDR3 loop: CASTTLETGRDTGELFF. CDR3 coding DNA: TGTGCCAGCACGACCCTCGAGACAGGGCGGGACACCGGGGAGCTGTTTTTT.

This clone was counted between two and nine times. As DNA, the CDR3 is TGTGCCTGGAGTGCTACAGGTCACGAGCAGTACTTC. The encoded protein is CAWSATGHEQYF. The rearrangement links TRBV30 to TRBJ2-7; D is possibly TRBD1 (5 bases). The CDR3 is 12 amino acids. Germline CDR1 GTSNPN, CDR2 SVGIG (reference sequence). The V and J ends lost 1 base and 5 bases respectively, with 9 bases between them. Full variable domain (missing parts from reference TRBV30 and TRBJ2-7): SQTIHQWPATLVQPVGSPLSLECTVEGTSNPNLYWYRQAAGRGLQLLFYSVGIGQISSEVPQNLSASRPQDRQFILSSKKLLLSDSGFYLCAWSATGHEQYFGPGTRLTVT.

V usage is TRBV6-1 and J usage is TRBJ2-1; 7 bases agree with TRBD1. Germline V CDR1 and CDR2: MNHNS, SASEGT. V was clipped by 1 base and J by 2 bases; unmatched bases: 2. CDR3 length: 15 amino acids. In DNA, the CDR3 is TGTGCCAGCAGTGAAGAGGGGGCCCCCTACAATGAGCAGTTCTTC. Residues: CASSEEGAPYNEQFF.

The V and J genes are TRBV6-5 and TRBJ2-3, with 9 bases lining up with TRBD1. This CDR3 is 15 amino acids long. V lost 5 bases, J lost 5 bases, and 8 bases stayed unmatched. The germline CDR1 and CDR2 sequences are MNHEY and SVGAGI. CDR3: CASSNAQGAIDTQYF. In DNA, the CDR3 is TGTGCCAGCAGTAATGCACAGGGGGCGATAGATACGCAGTATTTT.

The J gene is TRBJ1-5, the V gene TRBV18, with 7 bases matching TRBD1. The germline V gene encodes CDR1 KGHSH and CDR2 LQKENI. This CDR3 is built from 13 residues. V shed 4 bases, J shed 5 bases, and the junction held 2 bases outside the gene matches. The CDR3 sequence is CASSLQGDQPQHF. The CDR3 DNA is TGTGCCAGCTCACTTCAGGGGGATCAGCCCCAGCATTTT.

This chain links TRBV7-3 with TRBJ2-3; the D is unclear. The CDR3 totals 14 residues. V dropped 2 bases and J dropped 0 bases, with 6 bases sitting between them. Germline V gene sequence: CDR1 SGHTA, CDR2 FQGTGA. The CDR3: CASSLGLSTDTQYF. The CDR3 coding sequence is TGTGCCAGCAGCTTAGGTCTAAGCACAGATACGCAGTATTTT.

The chain combines TRBV4-2 with TRBJ2-5; possible D gene TRBD2, 6 bases. V was shortened by 4 bases and J by 5 bases, with 11 bases between the two germline ends. The CDR3 consists of 13 residues. The germline V gene has CDR1 LGHNA and CDR2 YNFKEQ. CDR3 in amino acids: CASSLGRGETQYF. The CDR3 nucleotides read TGTGCCAGCAGCCTTGGACGGGGGGAGACCCAGTACTTC.

The chain joins TRBV27 to TRBJ1-2; weak D call: TRBD1 (5 bases). CDR1 and CDR2 from the germline V gene are MNHEY and SMNVEV (reference sequence). V shed 5 bases and J shed 4 bases, with 11 bases lying between them. The CDR3 consists of 13 residues. The CDR3 region is CASSLGGSYGYTF. The CDR3 DNA reads as TGTGCCAGCAGTCTCGGGGGTAGCTATGGCTACACCTTC.

A few counts support this clone. This chain joins TRBV6-4 and TRBJ1-2; D perhaps matches TRBD1 (6 bases). The CDR3 has 15 residues. Trimming stripped 2 bases from V and 2 bases from J, with 12 bases between. The germline V gene encodes CDR1 MRHNA and CDR2 SNTAGT. CDR3 amino acids: CASSDAGDYNYGYTF. The CDR3 DNA reads as TGTGCCAGCAGTGACGCAGGGGACTACAACTATGGCTACACCTTC.

The chain has TRBV6-5 and TRBJ1-1; tentative D call: TRBD1 (5 bases). The CDR3 extends over 13 amino acids. Germline V lookup: CDR1 MNHEY, CDR2 SVGAGI. V gave up 7 bases and J gave up 4 bases, with 13 bases separating them. CDR3 residues: CASIKGAGTEAFF. For the CDR3, the DNA is TGTGCCAGCATTAAAGGGGCTGGCACTGAAGCTTTCTTT.

A few counts support this clone. V usage is TRBV2 and J usage is TRBJ2-5; D uncertain. The germline V gene has CDR1 SNHLY and CDR2 FYNNEI. V dropped 6 bases and J dropped 4 bases, with 6 bases sitting between them. The CDR3 length is 11 residues. DNA for the CDR3: TGTGCCAGCAGCGCAGGAGAGACCCAGTACTTC. Translating gives CASSAGETQYF.

The CDR3 spells CASSEPGVGFDEQYF. The CDR3 bases are TGCGCCAGCAGTGAGCCGGGAGTTGGCTTTGACGAGCAGTACTTC. The chain employs TRBV10-1 and TRBJ2-7; maybe TRBD2 (6 bases). This CDR3 spans 15 amino acids. V was pared by 2 bases and J by 5 bases, with 16 bases between. CDR1 and CDR2 from the germline V gene are WNHNN and SYGVQD (reference sequence).

The CDR3 loop is CASSPTGATYEQYF. CDR3 coding DNA: TGTGCCAGCAGCCCGACAGGGGCCACCTACGAGCAGTACTTC. The chain uses TRBV9 and TRBJ2-7, with 8 positions matching TRBD1. This CDR3 region has 14 residues. CDR1 SGDLS and CDR2 YYNGEE come from the germline V gene. V lost 4 bases, J lost 2 bases, and 5 bases stayed unmatched.

The chain employs TRBV4-2 and TRBJ1-6; D gene ambiguous. The germline V gene has CDR1 LGHNA and CDR2 YNFKEQ. The CDR3 extends over 14 amino acids. Trimming cost V 1 base and J 7 bases, with 8 bases left between them. The CDR3 nucleotides are TGTGCCAGCAGCCAAGGAGGCGGAAATTCACCCCTCCACTTT. Translated, it gives CASSQGGGNSPLHF.